This T cell receptor beta chain was identified in a study of blood T cell repertoires in COVID-19. V gave up 2 bases and J gave up 2 bases, with 7 bases separating them. CDR3 length: 13 residues. CDR1 MNHEY and CDR2 SMNVEV come from the germline V gene (reference sequence). The protocol was immunoSEQ multiplex PCR, while the TCRdb copy is restricted to in-frame clones and leaves out a portion. This table has more than 75,000 clones, about 90% appearing once. Sequences were obtained from peripheral blood. This chain links TRBV27 with TRBJ2-7; D may be TRBD1 (6 bases). The sequence was obtained from a man in his forties or fifties with COVID-19, enrolled during active disease. The CDR3 DNA reads as TGTGCCAGCAGTTTACAGGGGCCCTACGAGCAGTACTTC. Translating it yields CASSLQGPYEQYF.